A single sample is the source of the 31 T cell receptor beta chains below, sequenced in a study of T cell responses to AZD1222 COVID-19 vaccine. TCRdb keeps only in-frame clones here, not all; method: immunoSEQ multiplex PCR. Of about 110,000 clones listed, approximately 90% were seen once; the top ten hold around 8.2%. Sample: peripheral blood, taken 28 days after the second AZD1222 dose. These receptors were collected from an adult who received the AZD1222 COVID-19 vaccine.

This clone was recorded once. The CDR3 sequence is CASISGQVNTEAFF. The CDR3 DNA sequence: TGTGCCAGCATCAGCGGACAGGTGAACACTGAAGCTTTCTTT. This chain joins TRBV28 and TRBJ1-1; TRBD1 matches at 7 bases. This CDR3 has 14 amino acids. Trimming cost V 7 bases and J 0 bases; bases outside gene matches: 5. Germline loops: CDR1 MDHEN, CDR2 SYDVKM.

The genes are TRBV10-1 and TRBJ1-6; D is possibly TRBD1 (5 bases). Germline V lookup: CDR1 WNHNN, CDR2 SYGVQD (reference sequence). CDR3 size: 11 residues. V gave up 5 bases and J gave up 12 bases, with 8 bases separating them. The CDR3 sequence: CASSTGGPLHF. The CDR3 nucleotides are TGCGCCAGCAGTACAGGAGGACCCCTCCACTTT.

The genes are TRBV4-1 and TRBJ2-7; possibly TRBD2 for D (5 bases). The length of the CDR3 is 13 residues. V was pared by 5 bases and J by 7 bases, with 15 bases between. Germline lookup yields CDR1 MGHRA and CDR2 YSYEKL. CDR3 in DNA: TGCGCCAGCAGCGAGGGTCTGACTCGGGAGCAGTACTTC. Translating gives CASSEGLTREQYF.

The gene calls are TRBV7-6 and TRBJ1-1, with D unresolved. The germline CDR1 and CDR2 sequences are SGHVS and FNYEAQ. Trimming cost V 4 bases and J 4 bases, with 4 bases left between them. The CDR3 has 11 amino acids. The DNA of the CDR3 is TGTGCCAGCAGCTCCACCACTGAAGCTTTCTTT. This translates into CASSSTTEAFF. Using reference TRBV7-6 and TRBJ1-1 for the parts outside the CDR3, the full variable domain is GAGVSQSPRYKVTKRGQDVALRCDPISGHVSLYWYRQALGQGPEFLTYFNYEAQQDKSGLPNDRFSAERPEGSISTLTIQRTEQRDSAMYRCASSSTTEAFFGQGTRLTVV.

This chain connects TRBV15 to TRBJ1-4; D remains unclear. The germline V and J ends were trimmed by 4 bases and 4 bases, with 10 bases remaining between them. Germline assignment: CDR1 LNHNV and CDR2 YYDKDF (reference sequence). CDR3 length equals 14 residues. CDR3 nucleotide sequence: TGTGCCACCAGCAAAACGGCACATAATGAAAAACTGTTTTTT. It translates to CATSKTAHNEKLFF.

The chain combines TRBV9 with TRBJ2-1; no firm D call. Germline assignment: CDR1 SGDLS and CDR2 YYNGEE. The CDR3 is 13 amino acids. Trimming removed 0 bases at V and 4 bases at J, with 5 bases between. CDR3 protein: CASSVAQYNEQFF. The CDR3 nucleotides are TGTGCCAGCAGCGTAGCACAGTACAATGAGCAGTTCTTC. Complete variable domain (other parts from reference TRBV9 and TRBJ2-1): DSGVTQTPKHLITATGQRVTLRCSPRSGDLSVYWYQQSLDQGLQFLIQYYNGEERAKGNILERFSAQQFPDLHSELNLSSLELGDSALYFCASSVAQYNEQFFGPGTRLTVL.

The rearrangement links TRBV4-1 to TRBJ1-6, with D tentatively TRBD1 (5 bases). This CDR3 spans 18 amino acids. V lost 2 bases to trimming and J lost 7 bases, with 21 bases between them. CDR1 is MGHRA, CDR2 YSYEKL, per germline. CDR3 amino acids: CASSQLSPGVLRNSPLHF. The CDR3 coding sequence is TGCGCCAGCAGCCAATTGTCTCCGGGGGTCTTAAGGAATTCACCCCTCCACTTT.

CDR3 sequence reads: CASRNPGLYGYTF. CDR3 nucleotide sequence: TGTGCCAGCAGAAACCCGGGACTATATGGCTACACCTTC. The chain joins TRBV27 to TRBJ1-2; TRBD1 might be the D (5 bases). Trimming took off 6 bases at V and 5 bases at J, with 13 bases between the two ends. The CDR3 has 13 residues. Germline loops: CDR1 MNHEY, CDR2 SMNVEV (reference sequence).

The chain joins TRBV11-2 to TRBJ2-1; unclear D gene. V was clipped by 5 bases and J by 10 bases, with 9 bases between them. This CDR3 is 11 amino acids long. CDR1 is SGHAT and CDR2 is FQNNGV in the germline V gene. The CDR3 region is CASSRQEEQFF. For the CDR3, the DNA is TGTGCCAGCAGCCGCCAGGAGGAGCAGTTCTTC.

The chain has TRBV7-9 and TRBJ2-3; the D gene is possibly TRBD2 (5 bases). CDR1 is SEHNR and CDR2 is FQNEAQ in the germline V gene (reference sequence). This CDR3 contains 15 residues. Trimming left V 0 bases short and J 3 bases short, with 10 bases between. The CDR3 nucleotides are TGTGCCAGCAGCTTAGCCGGAGGCTTTACAGATACGCAGTATTTT. Translated, it gives CASSLAGGFTDTQYF.

The chain has TRBV13 and TRBJ1-1, with unresolved D. Germline CDR1 reads PRHDT; CDR2 reads FYEKMQ (reference sequence). CDR3 length: 13 amino acids. V was cut by 6 bases and J by 8 bases, with 16 bases left in between. CDR3 bases: TGTGCCAGCAGTTATGACCCATATGAAGAAGCTTTCTTT. Translated: CASSYDPYEEAFF. The full variable domain, with the rest looked up from reference TRBV13 and TRBJ1-1, is AAGVIQSPRHLIKEKRETATLKCYPIPRHDTVYWYQQGPGQDPQFLISFYEKMQSDKGSIPDRFSAQQFSDYHSELNMSSLELGDSALYFCASSYDPYEEAFFGQGTRLTVV.

The CDR3 nucleotides read TGTGCCAGCAGCCGGGACACTCTAGACTATGGCTACACCTTC. Encoded protein: CASSRDTLDYGYTF. This chain connects TRBV5-6 to TRBJ1-2, with D perhaps TRBD1 (6 bases). V was pared by 4 bases and J by 3 bases, with 13 bases between. Germline V gene data show CDR1 as SGHDT and CDR2 as YYEEEE. The length of the CDR3 is 14 residues.

The V and J genes are TRBV4-1 and TRBJ2-2; no clear D. The CDR3 loop spans 15 amino acids. CDR1 and CDR2 from the germline V gene are MGHRA and YSYEKL. Trimming left V 3 bases short and J 0 bases short, with 8 bases between. The DNA of the CDR3 is TGCGCCAGCAGCCACGCAGGAGCGAACACCGGGGAGCTGTTTTTT. This gives the protein CASSHAGANTGELFF.

The table lists this clone with a count of one. The rearrangement uses TRBV6-5 and TRBJ1-4, with 10 bases identical to TRBD1. The CDR3 is made up of 15 amino acids. Germline CDR1 is MNHEY and CDR2 is SVGAGI. Germline trimming cut 5 bases from V and 8 bases from J; bases unmatched to any gene: 8. CDR3 coding DNA: TGTGCCAGCAGTAGGACCGGGACAGGGGAGGAAAAACTGTTTTTT. This sequence encodes CASSRTGTGEEKLFF.

This sequence joins TRBV21-1 and TRBJ1-5; TRBD1 was called by the table and not checked on the DNA. TRBV21-1 is a recognized pseudogene. The CDR3 extends over 16 amino acids. CDR3 sequence (DNA): TGTGCCAGCAGCGGCCAGGAAGCATATAGCAATCAGCCCCAGCATTTT. Translating it yields CASSGQEAYSNQPQHF.

This sequence joins TRBV7-8 and TRBJ2-7; perhaps TRBD1 as D (8 bases). V was trimmed by 5 bases and J by 1 base, leaving 15 bases between them. The germline gives CDR1 SGHVS, CDR2 FQNEAQ. The CDR3 sequence is 15 residues long. The DNA for the CDR3 is TGTGCCAGCAGCCAATACAGGGGGGGATCCTACGAGCAGTACTTC. Translation gives CASSQYRGGSYEQYF.

The rearrangement uses TRBV5-1 and TRBJ2-7, with TRBD2 as a possible D gene (6 bases). The length of the CDR3 is 15 residues. The V and J ends lost 5 bases and 3 bases respectively, with 18 bases between them. Germline V lookup: CDR1 SGHRS, CDR2 YFSETQ. The CDR3 sequence is CASRPTEGPNYEQYF. CDR3 bases: TGCGCCAGCAGGCCTACGGAGGGCCCCAACTACGAGCAGTACTTC. Supplemented by reference TRBV5-1 and TRBJ2-7, the full variable domain reads KAGVTQTPRYLIKTRGQQVTLSCSPISGHRSVSWYQQTPGQGLQFLFEYFSETQRNKGNFPGRFSGRQFSNSRSEMNVSTLELGDSALYLCASRPTEGPNYEQYFGPGTRLTVT.

The V and J genes are TRBV14 and TRBJ1-1; 7 bases agree with TRBD1. Germline CDR1 reads SGHDN; CDR2 reads FVKESK. V lost 5 bases and J lost 10; bases outside the gene matches: 16. The CDR3 totals 15 residues. Here the CDR3 reads CASSGTAGGLDGAFF. CDR3 nucleotide sequence: TGTGCCAGCAGCGGAACGGCAGGGGGACTTGACGGAGCTTTCTTT.

V usage is TRBV18 and J usage is TRBJ1-4; no firm D call. V dropped 3 bases and J dropped 0 bases, with 8 bases sitting between them. Looked up from germline, CDR1 is KGHSH and CDR2 is LQKENI. The CDR3 runs 15 residues. This CDR3 is CASSPRTATNEKLFF. Here the CDR3 DNA reads TGTGCCAGCTCACCGAGGACGGCAACTAATGAAAAACTGTTTTTT. The complete variable domain, with remaining parts taken from reference TRBV18 and TRBJ1-4, reads NAGVMQNPRHLVRRRGQEARLRCSPMKGHSHVYWYRQLPEEGLKFMVYLQKENIIDESGMPKERFSAEFPKEGPSILRIQQVVRGDSAAYFCASSPRTATNEKLFFGSGTQLSVL.

The chain joins TRBV3-1 (or the pseudogene TRBV3-2) to TRBJ2-5; no firm D call. The CDR3 covers 14 residues. V lost 10 bases to trimming and J lost 4 bases, with 19 bases between them. Per the germline V gene, CDR1 is LGHDT and CDR2 is YNNKEL (reference sequence). CDR3 DNA sequence: TGTGCCACTATCCTGGATCAGACTTCAGAGACCCAGTACTTC. Encoded protein: CATILDQTSETQYF.

The chain carries TRBV5-8 and TRBJ2-7; 12 nucleotides line up with TRBD2. The germline V gene has CDR1 SGHTS and CDR2 YDEGEE. Trimming cost V 6 bases and J 2 bases; bases outside gene matches: 3. The CDR3 runs 14 residues. The CDR3 sequence: CASIRLAGAYEQYF. The CDR3 DNA is TGTGCCAGCATCCGACTAGCGGGAGCCTACGAGCAGTACTTC.

The V gene is TRBV4-1, the J gene TRBJ1-1; unclear D gene. The CDR3 has 14 residues. The germline V gene encodes CDR1 MGHRA and CDR2 YSYEKL. Trimming cost V 0 bases and J 12 bases, with 17 bases left between them. The CDR3 reads CASSQDRGADMTFF. The CDR3 coding sequence is TGCGCCAGCAGCCAAGATCGGGGTGCTGACATGACTTTCTTT.

V gene TRBV29-1 combines with J gene TRBJ2-1, with D uncertain. This CDR3 has 14 residues. CDR1 and CDR2 (germline): SQVTM, ANQGSEA. V dropped 3 bases and J dropped 2 bases, with 11 bases sitting between them. CDR3 sequence reads: CSVDGGLTYNEQFF. As DNA, the CDR3 is TGCAGCGTTGACGGCGGATTAACCTACAATGAGCAGTTCTTC.

The V call is TRBV25-1, the J call TRBJ1-2, with unresolved D. The CDR3 is 12 residues long. V shed 2 bases and J shed 3 bases, with 4 bases lying between them. Per germline, CDR1 MGHDK and CDR2 SYGVNS. The CDR3 bases are TGTGCCAGCAGTGAAAGTTACTATGGCTACACCTTC. It is translated as CASSESYYGYTF.

This chain's CDR3 is CASSLTRTGSYEQYF. CDR3 nucleotide sequence: TGTGCCAGCAGCCTAACTAGGACAGGGAGTTACGAGCAGTACTTC. This chain joins TRBV27 and TRBJ2-7, with 8 bases identical to TRBD1. The CDR3 totals 15 residues. The V gene end was trimmed by 6 bases and the J gene end by 4 bases; junction bases not matched to a gene: 11. Germline CDR1 reads MNHEY; CDR2 reads SMNVEV (reference sequence).

This chain connects TRBV28 to TRBJ2-4, with TRBD2 identical over 12 bases. Germline V lookup: CDR1 MDHEN, CDR2 SYDVKM. This CDR3 region has 18 residues. V dropped 3 bases and J dropped 2; count of bases not matched to a gene: 8. The CDR3 DNA reads as TGTGCCAGCAGTTTTGCTAGCGGGAGGGCCGCGTCCAAAAACATTCAGTACTTC. It is translated as CASSFASGRAASKNIQYF.

On this clone: Other DNA variants within this sample encode the same CDR3. V usage is TRBV28 and J usage is TRBJ2-7; the match to TRBD1 covers 9 bases. This CDR3 has 13 residues. The germline V gene encodes CDR1 MDHEN and CDR2 SYDVKM. The junction had 2 bases not matched to a gene; V was cut back by 6 bases and J by 2 bases. The CDR3 region is CASRRQGAYEQYF. The CDR3 region has the DNA TGTGCCAGCAGAAGACAGGGGGCCTACGAGCAGTACTTC.

The chain couples TRBV12-3 or TRBV12-4 to TRBJ1-2, with TRBD1 matching over 8 bases. The CDR3 covers 12 residues. V shed 6 bases, J shed 8 bases, and the junction held 5 bases outside the gene matches. The CDR3 reads CASSWTGQGYTF. The CDR3 DNA sequence: TGTGCCAGCAGCTGGACAGGGCAAGGCTACACCTTC.

This chain links TRBV7-9 with TRBJ2-7, with a tentative D call TRBD1 (6 bases). V was shortened by 2 bases and J by 5 bases, with 10 bases between the two germline ends. The CDR3 is 13 amino acids. Germline loops: CDR1 SEHNR, CDR2 FQNEAQ (reference sequence). In DNA, the CDR3 is TGTGCCAGCAGCTTAACACAGGGCAACGAGCAGTACTTC. Amino acids: CASSLTQGNEQYF. The full variable domain, in which reference TRBV7-9 and TRBJ2-7 provide the parts outside the CDR3, is DTGVSQNPRHKITKRGQNVTFRCDPISEHNRLYWYRQTLGQGPEFLTYFQNEAQLEKSRLLSDRFSAERPKGSFSTLEIQRTEQGDSAMYLCASSLTQGNEQYFGPGTRLTVT.

The V call is TRBV4-1, the J call TRBJ1-1; D unresolved. The CDR3 is made up of 15 amino acids. V shed 0 bases and J shed 0 bases, with 8 bases lying between them. Germline V gene lookup returns CDR1 MGHRA and CDR2 YSYEKL. The CDR3 here is CASSQESRMNTEAFF. Here the CDR3 DNA reads TGCGCCAGCAGCCAAGAGTCCAGGATGAACACTGAAGCTTTCTTT.

CDR3 amino acids: CASSGNRGKNQPQHF. The CDR3 region has the DNA TGTGCCAGCTCAGGGAACAGGGGGAAAAATCAGCCCCAGCATTTT. V usage is TRBV18 and J usage is TRBJ1-5; TRBD1 matches 8 bases. CDR3 length: 15 residues. V was pared by 5 bases and J by 4 bases, with 7 bases of the junction left unmatched. Germline assignment: CDR1 KGHSH and CDR2 LQKENI.